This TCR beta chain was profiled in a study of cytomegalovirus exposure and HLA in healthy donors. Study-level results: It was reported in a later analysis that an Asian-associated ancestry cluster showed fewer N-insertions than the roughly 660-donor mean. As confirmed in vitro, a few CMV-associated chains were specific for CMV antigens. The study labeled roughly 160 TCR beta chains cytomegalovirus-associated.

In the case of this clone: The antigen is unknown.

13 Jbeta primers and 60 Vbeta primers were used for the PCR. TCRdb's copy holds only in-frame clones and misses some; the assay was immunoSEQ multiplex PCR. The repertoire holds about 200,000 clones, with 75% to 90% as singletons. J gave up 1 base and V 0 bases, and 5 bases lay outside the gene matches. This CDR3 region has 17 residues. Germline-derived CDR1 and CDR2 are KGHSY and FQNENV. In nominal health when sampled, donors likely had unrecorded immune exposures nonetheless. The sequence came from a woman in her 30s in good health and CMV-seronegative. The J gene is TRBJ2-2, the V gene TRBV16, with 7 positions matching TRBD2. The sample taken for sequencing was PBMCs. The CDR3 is CASSQSVGLGNTGELFF. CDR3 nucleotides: TGTGCCAGCAGCCAATCTGTCGGACTAGGGAACACCGGGGAGCTGTTTTTT.